This T cell receptor beta chain was sequenced during a study of T cells in Graves' hyperthyroidism and ophthalmopathy. This clonotype was seen only a few times. Authors of the study amplified TCR beta CDR3 regions from RNA transcripts. HTBI primers were employed in a first-round RT-PCR of the TCR CDR3. Via MiXCR, TCRdb re-called the multiplex PCR reads, giving one row per CDR3 protein. The table shows hundreds of thousands of distinct CDR3 sequences, with approximately 13% occurring only once. Germline CDR1 and CDR2: LGHNA and YSLEER. V lost 0 bases, J lost 7 bases, and 7 bases lay in between. The CDR3 is 13 residues long.

The receptor's source is a woman aged 30 to 39 with Graves' hyperthyroidism that later progressed to Graves' ophthalmopathy. The chain links TRBV4-3 to TRBJ1-5; D remains ambiguous. Sequencing input: blood. The CDR3 nucleotides read TGCGCCAGCAGCCAAGAAACTAACCAGCCCCAGCATTTT. Residues: CASSQETNQPQHF.